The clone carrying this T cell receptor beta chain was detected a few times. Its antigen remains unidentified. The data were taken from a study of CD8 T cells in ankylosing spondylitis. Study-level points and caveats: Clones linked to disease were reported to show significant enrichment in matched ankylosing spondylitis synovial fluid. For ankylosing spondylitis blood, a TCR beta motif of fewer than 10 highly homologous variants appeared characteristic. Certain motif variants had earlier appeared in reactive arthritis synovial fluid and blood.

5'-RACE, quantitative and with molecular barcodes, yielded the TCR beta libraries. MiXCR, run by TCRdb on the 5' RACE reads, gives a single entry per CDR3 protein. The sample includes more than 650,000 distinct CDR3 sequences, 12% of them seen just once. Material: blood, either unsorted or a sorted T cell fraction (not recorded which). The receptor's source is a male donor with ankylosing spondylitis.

The chain's CDR3 is CASSFREEAYEQYF. CDR3 nucleotide sequence: TGCGCCAGCTCATTCCGGGAGGAGGCCTACGAGCAGTACTTC. The chain links TRBV5-1 to TRBJ2-7; 7 positions agree with TRBD2. Germline CDR1 is SGHRS and CDR2 is YFSETQ. CDR3 length equals 14 residues. V was clipped by 7 bases and J by 2 bases; unmatched bases: 9.